Each of the 2 T cell receptor beta chains below was sequenced from the same sample in a study of cytomegalovirus exposure and HLA in healthy donors. The study ran its PCR with 60 Vbeta and 13 Jbeta primers. Using immunoSEQ multiplex PCR, the repertoire was profiled, and TCRdb retains in-frame clones only, with some absent. Its table lists tens of thousands of clones. What was sequenced was PBMCs. These receptor sequences come from a female donor in good health and CMV-seronegative.

The chain carries TRBV4-1 and TRBJ2-1; 10 positions agree with TRBD2. CDR1 is MGHRA and CDR2 is YSYEKL in the germline V gene. Losses at the gene ends were 4 bases for V and 5 bases for J; bases not matched to a gene: 5. The CDR3 loop spans 15 amino acids. CDR3 loop: CASSRGTSVHNEQFF. CDR3 coding DNA: TGCGCCAGCAGCCGAGGGACTAGCGTACACAATGAGCAGTTCTTC.

The chain joins TRBV6-5 to TRBJ2-2; no definite D call. V was cut by 2 bases and J by 3 bases, with 7 bases left in between. The CDR3 runs 14 residues. Germline CDR1 is MNHEY and CDR2 is SVGAGI. The CDR3 protein is CASSYELYTGELFF. DNA for the CDR3: TGTGCCAGCAGTTACGAACTCTACACCGGGGAGCTGTTTTTT.